The 24 T cell receptor beta chains given below trace back to one sample, sequenced in a study of cytomegalovirus exposure and HLA in healthy donors. Data came from immunoSEQ multiplex PCR; TCRdb stores just in-frame clones and leaves some out. The sample contains about 160,000 clones, around 89% of which appear only once. Material: PBMCs. Every receptor here comes from a man aged 18 to 35 in good health and CMV-seronegative.

The chain couples TRBV28 to TRBJ1-1; D not resolved. The CDR3 loop spans 12 amino acids. Looked up from germline, CDR1 is MDHEN and CDR2 is SYDVKM. V lost 3 bases, J lost 5 bases, and 7 bases lay in between. This CDR3 reads CASSLVRTEAFF. CDR3 DNA sequence: TGTGCCAGCAGTTTGGTCAGGACTGAAGCTTTCTTT.

The CDR3 region is CASSSRGHQPQHF. The CDR3 DNA reads TGTGCCAGCAGTTCTAGGGGTCACCAGCCCCAGCATTTT. The chain carries TRBV27 and TRBJ1-5; TRBD1 is a possible D gene (5 bases). Looked up from germline, CDR1 is MNHEY and CDR2 is SMNVEV (reference sequence). Trimming removed 4 bases at V and 7 bases at J, with 11 bases between. The CDR3 is made up of 13 amino acids.

This chain uses TRBV6-6 with TRBJ2-7, with D possibly TRBD1 on 6 matching bases. The CDR3 spans 15 residues. Per germline, CDR1 MNHNY and CDR2 SVGAGI (reference sequence). Trimming left V 6 bases short and J 2 bases short, with 17 bases between. The CDR3 region has the DNA TGTGCCAGCAGCACGGACAGCCGACCACCCTACGAGCAGTACGTC. It translates to CASSTDSRPPYEQYV.

The CDR3 region has the DNA TGTGCCAGCAGCTTAGATCGTACAGGGTACACTGAAGCTTTCTTT. It yields the protein CASSLDRTGYTEAFF. V and J are TRBV11-2 and TRBJ1-1, with a possible D match to TRBD1 (6 bases). This CDR3 comprises 15 residues. Trimming pared 0 bases from V and 3 bases from J, leaving 11 bases between. CDR1 SGHAT and CDR2 FQNNGV come from the germline V gene.

At least ten counts were recorded for this clone. The chain has TRBV2 and TRBJ1-5; 8 bases fit TRBD1. Per germline, CDR1 SNHLY and CDR2 FYNNEI. V dropped 1 base and J dropped 7; count of bases not matched to a gene: 3. This CDR3 spans 14 amino acids. The CDR3 sequence is CASSEGQGWQPQHF. The CDR3 DNA reads TGTGCCAGCAGTGAAGGACAGGGGTGGCAGCCCCAGCATTTT.

This chain links TRBV5-1 with TRBJ2-2; 10 bases align to TRBD1. The CDR3 runs 13 residues. V lost 4 bases and J lost 6; bases outside the gene matches: 0. Per the germline V gene, CDR1 is SGHRS and CDR2 is YFSETQ. CDR3 loop: CASSGTGAGELFF. As DNA, the CDR3 is TGCGCCAGCAGCGGGACAGGGGCCGGGGAGCTGTTTTTT.

V gene TRBV27 combines with J gene TRBJ2-1; the D is unclear. Deletions cut 5 bases from V and 2 bases from J, with 4 bases between. CDR3 length: 12 amino acids. The germline V gene has CDR1 MNHEY and CDR2 SMNVEV (reference sequence). DNA for the CDR3: TGTGCCAGCAGTGACACCTACAATGAGCAGTTCTTC. This codes for CASSDTYNEQFF.

V is TRBV2 and J is TRBJ2-2, with 8 bases identical to TRBD2. The CDR3 loop spans 14 amino acids. V shed 10 bases, J shed 5 bases, and the junction held 9 bases outside the gene matches. Germline-derived CDR1 and CDR2 are SNHLY and FYNNEI. CDR3: CANTRGGNTGELFF. The CDR3 DNA reads as TGTGCCAACACCCGGGGGGGTAATACCGGGGAGCTGTTTTTT.

This chain uses TRBV5-1 with TRBJ2-7; the match to TRBD1 covers 8 bases. CDR1 is SGHRS, CDR2 YFSETQ, per germline. V lost 4 bases and J lost 3; bases outside the gene matches: 3. The CDR3 has 13 amino acids. The CDR3 DNA is TGCGCCAGCAGCGAGGGGACAGGCTACGAGCAGTACGTC. Its translation: CASSEGTGYEQYV.

This chain links TRBV6-6 with TRBJ2-3; D perhaps matches TRBD2 (6 bases). Germline loops: CDR1 MNHNY, CDR2 SVGAGI (reference sequence). V was pared by 7 bases and J by 4 bases, with 21 bases between. This CDR3 has 16 residues. The CDR3 spells CASTPEGRLGADTQYF. The CDR3 coding sequence is TGTGCCAGCACCCCGGAGGGCCGGTTAGGGGCAGATACGCAGTATTTT.

This clone has only one observation. This chain joins TRBV28 and TRBJ1-1; no clear D gene. The CDR3 spans 16 residues. CDR1 is MDHEN, CDR2 SYDVKM, per germline. V lost 4 bases to trimming and J lost 1 base, with 16 bases between them. The CDR3 here is CASSYLSRGRNTEAFF. The CDR3 DNA sequence: TGTGCCAGCAGTTATCTCTCGCGGGGAAGGAACACTGAAGCTTTCTTT.

The gene calls are TRBV5-8 and TRBJ2-1, with D perhaps matching TRBD1 (6 bases). V gave up 3 bases and J gave up 0 bases, with 13 bases separating them. CDR3 length: 16 residues. Germline CDR1 SGHTS, CDR2 YDEGEE. CDR3 DNA: TGTGCCAGCAGCTCGACAGGACGCAGCTCCTACAATGAGCAGTTCTTC. Translated, it gives CASSSTGRSSYNEQFF.

V gene TRBV27 combines with J gene TRBJ2-7, with D possibly matching TRBD1 (5 bases). CDR1 MNHEY and CDR2 SMNVEV come from the germline V gene (reference sequence). The CDR3 is 13 residues long. Trimming left V 3 bases short and J 7 bases short, with 13 bases between. The CDR3 region has the DNA TGTGCCAGCAGTTTGTTAAGGGGTTTTGAGCAGTACGTC. This gives the protein CASSLLRGFEQYV.

The chain uses TRBV15 and TRBJ1-3, with D tentatively TRBD1 (5 bases). V lost 0 bases and J 0 bases, leaving 9 bases between the germline ends. Germline-derived CDR1 and CDR2 are LNHNV and YYDKDF (reference sequence). The CDR3 is 16 amino acids. The CDR3 nucleotides are TGTGCCACCAGCAGAGATCGGGGGAGCTCTGGAAACACCATATATTTT. Its protein product is CATSRDRGSSGNTIYF.

The rearrangement uses TRBV29-1 and TRBJ1-5, with 7 bases identical to TRBD1. Germline loops: CDR1 SQVTM, CDR2 ANQGSEA. Germline trimming cut 6 bases from V and 7 bases from J; bases unmatched to any gene: 9. CDR3 size: 13 residues. CDR3 nucleotide sequence: TGCAGCGTGGCAGGGGGGTTCGGGCAGCCCCAGCATTTT. This gives the protein CSVAGGFGQPQHF.

The chain joins TRBV27 to TRBJ2-3; possible D gene TRBD1, 6 bases. V lost 6 bases, J lost 3 bases, and 13 bases lay in between. Germline lookup yields CDR1 MNHEY and CDR2 SMNVEV (reference sequence). The length of the CDR3 is 14 residues. In DNA, the CDR3 is TGTGCCAGCAGCGCGGACAGTTATACAGATACGCAGTATTTT. Its protein is CASSADSYTDTQYF.

The genes are TRBV5-1 and TRBJ1-4; D call uncertain. The ends were cut back, 5 bases at V and 8 bases at J, with 13 bases in the middle. The CDR3 covers 13 residues. The V gene's germline CDR1 is SGHRS and CDR2 YFSETQ. CDR3 DNA sequence: TGCGCCAGCAGGCCCGGACTGCGGGAAAAACTGTTTTTT. It specifies CASRPGLREKLFF. The full variable domain, completed using reference TRBV5-1 and TRBJ1-4, is KAGVTQTPRYLIKTRGQQVTLSCSPISGHRSVSWYQQTPGQGLQFLFEYFSETQRNKGNFPGRFSGRQFSNSRSEMNVSTLELGDSALYLCASRPGLREKLFFGSGTQLSVL.

This clone was counted between two and nine times. This rearrangement joins TRBV6-5 to TRBJ1-6, with D uncertain. CDR3 length: 12 residues. Per the germline V gene, CDR1 is MNHEY and CDR2 is SVGAGI. The V end lost 7 bases, the J end lost 8 bases, and 9 bases lay between the germline ends. CDR3 protein: CASTSSDSPLHF. Here the CDR3 DNA reads TGTGCCAGCACGTCCTCAGATTCACCCCTCCACTTT.

The chain is built from TRBV28 and TRBJ2-1; 9 positions agree with TRBD2. The CDR3 totals 19 residues. The V segment lost 1 base and the J segment 8 bases; nucleotides outside the gene matches: 18. Germline CDR1 is MDHEN and CDR2 is SYDVKM. This chain's CDR3 is CASSLSDWAGGRAEYEQFF. In DNA form, the CDR3 reads TGTGCCAGCAGTTTATCGGATTGGGCCGGCGGGAGGGCCGAGTATGAGCAGTTCTTC.

The gene calls are TRBV28 and TRBJ2-1; weak D call: TRBD2 (5 bases). The germline V gene has CDR1 MDHEN and CDR2 SYDVKM. Trimming removed 5 bases from V and 4 bases from J, with 15 bases in between. This CDR3 region has 15 residues. CDR3 coding DNA: TGTGCCAGCAGTCCCTTACTAGATCCTTACAATGAGCAGTTCTTC. Its protein product is CASSPLLDPYNEQFF.

This chain uses TRBV30 with TRBJ1-2; D possibly corresponds to TRBD1 (5 bases). Trimming removed 8 bases from V and 2 bases from J, with 15 bases in between. Per germline, CDR1 GTSNPN and CDR2 SVGIG (reference sequence). The CDR3 is made up of 13 amino acids. This CDR3 reads CAGSGEYNYGYTF. CDR3 DNA sequence: TGTGCCGGTTCGGGGGAATACAACTATGGCTACACCTTC.

J is TRBJ2-7 and V is TRBV10-1; maybe TRBD1 (5 bases). Trimming took off 3 bases at V and 4 bases at J, with 16 bases between the two ends. CDR3 length: 15 amino acids. Germline CDR1 is WNHNN and CDR2 is SYGVQD (reference sequence). The CDR3 nucleotides read TGCGCCAGCAGTGATGGGGCTAGTCCTAAATACGAGCAGTACTTC. Amino acid sequence: CASSDGASPKYEQYF.

The V gene is TRBV7-2, the J gene TRBJ1-4; no definite D call. CDR1 and CDR2 from the germline V gene are SGHTA and FQGNSA. This CDR3 contains 15 residues. The V gene lost 3 bases and the J gene lost 3 bases, with 11 bases spanning the gap. CDR3 DNA sequence: TGTGCCAGCAGCTTCTTCAGGTTACCTAATGAAAAACTGTTTTTT. Its protein product is CASSFFRLPNEKLFF.

The rearrangement uses TRBV15 and TRBJ1-2, with unresolved D. Trimming cost V 5 bases and J 6 bases, with 10 bases left between them. CDR1 is LNHNV, CDR2 YYDKDF, per germline (reference sequence). This CDR3 contains 12 residues. The CDR3 here is CATSDIADGYTF. DNA for the CDR3: TGTGCCACCAGCGACATCGCCGATGGCTACACCTTC.